The rows below give T cell receptor beta chains drawn from one sample of a study of T cell changes during pregnancy in multiple sclerosis. The repertoire was sequenced with immunoSEQ multiplex PCR; TCRdb's copy has only in-frame clones and lacks some. The table has about 49,000 clones, nearly 90% seen once. Sequencing was performed on peripheral blood, taken after pregnancy. Source of these receptors: a female donor in good health, enrolled as a control in a pregnancy study. The CDR3 runs from the conserved cysteine through the conserved F or W. A D gene is named only where the DNA matches it firmly. The listing skips clone size in some rows; elsewhere it reads once, few, many or a size class.

j_call	v_call	d_call	clone_size	cdr3_aa	cdr3_nt
TRBJ2-7	TRBV11-3	TRBD1	NA	CASSPGDRVYEQYF	TGTGCCAGCAGCCCAGGGGACAGGGTATACGAGCAGTACTTC
TRBJ2-1	TRBV5-6	NA	once	CASTDWPSDNEQFF	TGTGCCAGCACGGACTGGCCCTCGGACAATGAGCAGTTCTTC
TRBJ2-3	TRBV6-5	NA	NA	CASIGLANTDTQYF	TGTGCCAGCATCGGGCTAGCGAACACAGATACGCAGTATTTT
TRBJ1-1	TRBV5-1	NA	few	CASSLDTYTEAFF	TGCGCCAGCAGCTTGGACACCTACACTGAAGCTTTCTTT
TRBJ2-7	TRBV4-3	NA	NA	CASSQDPGAPYEQYF	TGCGCCAGCAGCCAAGATCCAGGGGCTCCCTACGAGCAGTACTTC
TRBJ2-7	TRBV19	TRBD1	NA	CATQGAGLLDEQYF	TGTGCCACCCAGGGGGCCGGGTTGTTGGACGAGCAGTACTTC
TRBJ2-1	TRBV28	NA	NA	CASKAYSEQFF	TGTGCCAGCAAGGCGTACAGTGAGCAGTTCTTC
TRBJ2-1	TRBV6-5	NA	NA	CASSYLSSYNEQFF	TGTGCCAGCAGTTACCTTAGCTCCTACAATGAGCAGTTCTTC
TRBJ2-2	TRBV7-2	NA	NA	CASTTVFGGAIGELFF	TGTGCCAGCACCACGGTGTTTGGGGGGGCCATCGGGGAGCTGTTTTTT
TRBJ1-6	TRBV6-1	TRBD1	NA	CASSDYDRGGNSPLHF	TGTGCCAGCAGTGATTACGACAGGGGTGGTAATTCACCCCTCCACTTT
TRBJ1-6	TRBV6-5	NA	NA	CASSYRGSNSPLHF	TGTGCCAGCAGTTACAGGGGCTCCAATTCACCCCTCCACTTT
TRBJ2-1	TRBV7-9	TRBD2	NA	CASSPSTSGSGNEQFF	TGTGCCAGCAGCCCTAGTACTAGCGGATCCGGGAATGAGCAGTTCTTC
TRBJ2-5	TRBV4-2	TRBD1	NA	CASSQRGTGETQYF	TGTGCCAGCAGCCAGCGGGGGACAGGGGAGACCCAGTACTTC
TRBJ2-7	TRBV15	NA	NA	CATSRDYPGAGPEQYF	TGTGCCACCAGCAGAGATTACCCTGGGGCCGGCCCCGAGCAGTACTTC
TRBJ2-5	TRBV5-8	NA	once	CASSLYLETQYF	TGTGCCAGCAGCCTCTATTTAGAGACCCAGTACTTC
TRBJ1-2	TRBV5-6	TRBD1	few	CASSSTGAENYGYTF	TGTGCCAGCAGCTCGACAGGGGCCGAAAACTATGGCTACACCTTC
TRBJ2-7	TRBV15	NA	once	CATSRDQVRGQYF	TGTGCCACCAGCAGAGATCAGGTTAGGGGGCAGTACTTC
TRBJ2-3	TRBV7-2	NA	NA	CASSLTMGGRDTQYF	TGTGCCAGCAGCCTGACTATGGGGGGACGTGATACGCAGTATTTT
TRBJ2-7	TRBV5-4	NA	NA	CASSLKGAYEQYF	TGTGCCAGCAGCTTGAAAGGGGCCTACGAGCAGTACTTC
TRBJ2-1	TRBV6-1	TRBD2	NA	CASSEAGGYNEQFF	TGTGCCAGCAGTGAAGCGGGAGGGTACAATGAGCAGTTCTTC
TRBJ1-4	TRBV5-5	NA	NA	CASSLVMTGNEKLFF	TGTGCCAGCAGCCTAGTAATGACAGGCAATGAAAAACTGTTTTTT
TRBJ1-5	TRBV30	NA	NA	CAWSSGYSNQPQHF	TGTGCCTGGAGTTCGGGTTATAGCAATCAGCCCCAGCATTTT
TRBJ1-6	TRBV6-6	NA	NA	CASREQQGSWTSPLHF	TGTGCCAGCAGGGAGCAACAGGGCAGTTGGACTTCACCCCTCCACTTT
TRBJ1-1	TRBV29-1	NA	NA	CSVVVAAIDTEAFF	TGCAGCGTTGTAGTAGCAGCAATAGACACTGAAGCTTTCTTT
TRBJ1-2	TRBV7-9	TRBD1	NA	CASSLARGTGFGYTF	TGTGCCAGCAGCTTAGCGCGGGGGACAGGGTTTGGCTACACCTTC
TRBJ1-5	TRBV28	TRBD1	NA	CASSTTGVQPQHF	TGTGCCAGCAGTACGACAGGGGTTCAGCCCCAGCATTTT
TRBJ1-6	TRBV9	NA	NA	CASTPGNINSPLHF	TGTGCCAGCACCCCGGGAAACATAAATTCACCCCTCCACTTT
TRBJ1-6	TRBV4-3	TRBD1	NA	CASSQGPGQDNSPLHF	TGCGCCAGCAGCCAAGGGCCGGGACAGGATAATTCACCCCTCCACTTT
TRBJ2-7	TRBV30	NA	once	CAWRGAVPYEQYF	TGTGCCTGGAGGGGCGCTGTACCCTACGAGCAGTACTTC
TRBJ1-4	TRBV25-1	NA	NA	CASSAFTGQGEKLFF	TGTGCCAGCAGTGCATTTACAGGGCAAGGAGAAAAACTGTTTTTT
TRBJ2-1	TRBV4-2	TRBD2	once	CASSQDASGGANEQFF	TGTGCCAGCAGCCAAGATGCTAGCGGGGGGGCCAATGAGCAGTTCTTC
TRBJ2-1	TRBV7-9	NA	NA	CASSFRTETTNEQFF	TGTGCCAGCAGCTTTCGGACAGAAACAACGAATGAGCAGTTCTTC
TRBJ2-3	TRBV27	TRBD2	NA	CASTSLGAAGGTDTQYF	TGTGCCAGCACCTCTTTGGGGGCAGCGGGGGGCACAGATACGCAGTATTTT
TRBJ2-5	TRBV28	NA	NA	CASSLLMATVQETQYF	TGTGCCAGCAGTTTACTGATGGCGACAGTGCAAGAGACCCAGTACTTC
TRBJ1-5	TRBV27	TRBD1	NA	CASRNGQGPQHF	TGTGCCAGCCGCAACGGACAGGGACCCCAGCATTTT
TRBJ1-3	TRBV18	TRBD1	NA	CASSPGQKHSGNTIYF	TGTGCCAGCTCGCCGGGACAGAAACACTCTGGAAACACCATATATTTT
TRBJ1-2	TRBV7-8	NA	NA	CASSSSGGNYGYTF	TGTGCCAGCAGTTCCTCCGGGGGGAACTATGGCTACACCTTC
TRBJ1-2	TRBV6-5	TRBD1	NA	CASSYGTGLGYTF	TGTGCCAGCAGTTACGGGACAGGGCTTGGCTACACCTTC
TRBJ1-5	TRBV15	TRBD1	NA	CATSLTGHGTGNQPQHF	TGTGCCACCAGCCTTACGGGACACGGGACAGGCAATCAGCCCCAGCATTTT
TRBJ2-1	TRBV6-6	NA	NA	CASSYAASGEVFF	TGTGCCAGCAGTTACGCCGCCTCCGGGGAGGTGTTCTTC
TRBJ2-2	TRBV7-9	NA	NA	CASSPREEGDTGELFF	TGTGCCAGCAGCCCCAGGGAAGAGGGGGATACCGGGGAGCTGTTTTTT
TRBJ2-3	TRBV4-3	TRBD2	many	CASSQNPTSGGADTQYF	TGCGCCAGCAGCCAAAACCCGACTAGCGGGGGGGCAGATACGCAGTATTTT
TRBJ2-6	TRBV7-2	NA	NA	CASSLAIGRGSGANVLTF	TGTGCCAGCAGCTTAGCGATCGGAAGGGGGTCTGGGGCCAACGTCCTGACTTTC
TRBJ2-1	TRBV9	TRBD2	NA	CASSSESLAGLDEQFF	TGTGCCAGCAGTTCCGAATCGCTAGCGGGATTGGATGAGCAGTTCTTC
TRBJ2-1	TRBV10-3	TRBD2	NA	CAISEGRTSGTQGNEQFF	TGTGCCATCAGTGAGGGGAGGACTAGCGGGACTCAGGGGAATGAGCAGTTCTTC